This TCR beta chain emerged from a study of beta chain features in type 1 diabetes. In the study overall: There was similarity between patients and healthy donors in age, gender and cell yields.

In germline, CDR1 is SNHLY, CDR2 FYNNEI. Trimming shortened V by 6 bases and J by 8 bases, and 16 bases separated the two germline ends. The length of the CDR3 is 14 residues. With regard to this clone: The antigen is undetermined.

The whole isolated RNA underwent reverse transcription, so sequencing captured expressed TCRB transcripts. TCRdb's table, derived via immunoSEQ multiplex PCR, lists solely in-frame clones and lacks some. The profile shows 250,000 or so clones, about a fifth of them singletons. By way of CD45RO/CCR7/CD25/CD127/CD95/CD27, the CD4+ regulatory, stem cell-like memory, central memory and naive cells were sorted. General study points: Cells with high TCR expression could be over-represented when cDNA is sequenced. In all four CD4+ subsets, TCRB CDR3 length was significantly, moderately reduced in type 1 diabetes. Patients with type 1 diabetes showed fewer VDJ junction insertions and more deletions.

This receptor was identified in a woman aged 40 to 49 with type 1 diabetes. This chain connects TRBV2 to TRBJ1-4; no firm D call. The sequenced sample consisted of naive CD4+ T cells from blood. CDR3 bases: TGTGCCAGCAGCGGGGATCCCGCGGGCGAAAAACTGTTTTTT. It specifies CASSGDPAGEKLFF.